This T cell receptor (beta chain) was obtained from a study of multiple sclerosis patients with progressive multifocal leukoencephalopathy (dated by TCRdb to the late 2010s). For the study in its entirety: The study examined peripheral T and B cells of MS patients who developed PML (4 under natalizumab, 1 after alemtuzumab) and treated patients who did not. Longitudinal follow-up was performed in two natalizumab-treated patients who later developed PML, from before therapy through 6 and 12 months to PML onset. The goal was to find JC virus-specific or public T-cell expansions that arose at the time of PML onset. General conclusions and limits of the study: Analysis was limited to peripheral blood, even though cerebrospinal fluid or brain lymphocytes might be more informative for natalizumab-associated PML. At the time PML developed, no common TRBV or TRBJ gene usage or preferential TRBV-TRBJ pairings were detected. TRB clones with frequency above 0.5% were observed only in PML patients, but the clones expanded at PML onset were found to be already present before and during natalizumab therapy. Because the cohort was small and descriptive, it remained unclear whether the findings reflect JC virus infection or general immunocompromise. Less diverse TRB repertoires in most PML patients were suggested by lower normalized Shannon entropy, whereas values near 1 were observed in the natalizumab-treated controls.

TRB CDR3 regions were amplified from genomic DNA with the immunoSEQ two-step multiplex PCR at survey-level depth. To estimate template counts and remove amplification bias, each PCR was spiked with synthetic inline TR CDR3 controls covering all V-J pairings. Reads went through processing to reduce amplification and sequencing bias, and quantification was done against synthetic TR CDR3 analogs. The authors processed their data as follows. Raw data were processed in ImmunoSEQ Analyzer, with out-of-frame sequences and CDR3s containing stop codons removed, and genes were named according to IMGT nomenclature. Repertoire diversity was summarized as normalized Shannon entropy, defined as 1 minus Pielou's evenness. Two TRB sequences were counted as identical only if the two sequences had the same V gene, J gene and CDR3. Public PML clonotypes were defined as CDR3s shared by two or more PML-onset samples but absent from earlier samples, from controls, and from public databases. Positional CDR3 amino acid composition was analyzed in Skylign with the observed count method. TCRdb retrieved this table from immuneACCESS and kept in-frame rearrangements only. Not all clones are present; in checked studies, unresolved V genes account for under half, and no reason is known for the remainder. V, J and clone size are those of that table, while D and trimming were read from the DNA. The sample table contains around 27,000 clones; only one count was recorded for roughly 89% of them. The ten most abundant clones make up roughly 1.3% of the sample.

Of note for this clone: The antigen it recognizes is unknown. Nothing much larger sits one base from this clone, and base qualities are not available.

The time point label, read with the paper, signifies: about 13 months of natalizumab therapy. The treatment or condition label for this specimen denotes: on natalizumab therapy at sampling. Controls were about five natalizumab-treated MS patients who did not develop PML, sampled longitudinally. Every listed patient had earlier received interferon beta, and every PML patient was female. T1 and T2 blood samples were collected at 6 and 12 months of natalizumab therapy, respectively. Isolation of peripheral blood mononuclear cells was performed by Ficoll-Hypaque density gradient centrifugation. Trimming takes 4 bases from V and 0 bases from J, and the germline ends sit 13 bases apart. The germline V gene encodes CDR1 SGHVS and CDR2 FQNEAQ. The cysteine opens and the phenylalanine closes a CDR3 of 16 amino acids. Only the CDR3 region is kept as DNA, spanning 48 bases read in frame from base 1.

Specimen: PBMCs, collected from a patient treated with natalizumab. The chain is assembled from TRBV7-8 and TRBJ1-3, and TRBD1 may be the D gene, going by 5 matching bases. This sequence originates from a human donor with multiple sclerosis. The CDR3 protein is CASSSGRWVSGNTIYF. The base sequence is TGTGCCAGCAGCTCGGGACGGTGGGTCTCTGGAAACACCATATATTTT.